A single sample is the source of the 19 T cell receptor beta chains below, sequenced in a study of CD8 T cells in Susac syndrome. Random hexamers served to reverse transcribe roughly 0.45 to 1 ug RNA. Each CDR3 protein gets one entry after TCRdb re-called the immunoSEQ multiplex PCR reads with MiXCR. The sample carries about 120,000 distinct CDR3 sequences, approximately 96% recorded once. The sequenced material came from CD4+ T cells from PBMCs. The origin of the receptors is a human donor with Susac syndrome.

This clonotype was counted a single time. The chain links TRBV20-1 to TRBJ2-2, with D tentatively TRBD2 (6 bases). The germline V gene encodes CDR1 DFQATT and CDR2 SNEGSKA (reference sequence). CDR3 length: 11 amino acids. The CDR3 reads CGLEGTGELFF. The CDR3 region has the DNA TGCGGCCTGGAGGGGACCGGGGAGCTGTTTTTT.

The chain uses TRBV7-2 and TRBJ1-1; D might be TRBD1 (5 bases). CDR1 and CDR2 (germline): SGHTA, FQGNSA. This CDR3 spans 14 amino acids. Trimming removed 4 bases at V and 8 bases at J, with 17 bases between. Here the CDR3 reads CASSSRGGRAEAFF. The DNA of the CDR3 is TGTGCCAGCAGCTCCCGAGGAGGCAGGGCAGAAGCTTTCTTT.

V is TRBV28 and J is TRBJ2-3; the D is unclear. This CDR3 comprises 13 residues. Germline V gives CDR1 MDHEN, CDR2 SYDVKM. With 3 bases removed from V and 6 bases from J, the gap between germline ends came to 10 bases. The CDR3 reads CASSFEVRDTQYF. The CDR3, as DNA: TGTGCCAGCAGTTTCGAGGTGCGGGATACGCAGTATTTT.

The chain has TRBV27 and TRBJ1-2, with D possibly TRBD1 on 6 matching bases. This CDR3 region has 14 residues. The V and J ends lost 4 bases and 3 bases respectively, with 12 bases between them. From germline, CDR1 is MNHEY and CDR2 SMNVEV (reference sequence). In DNA, the CDR3 is TGTGCCAGCAGTTCAAACAGGGAGTACTATGGCTACACCTTC. As protein: CASSSNREYYGYTF.

J is TRBJ2-4 and V is TRBV7-8; 8 nucleotides match TRBD1. Trimming cost V 5 bases and J 3 bases; bases outside gene matches: 12. The CDR3 extends over 17 amino acids. Per the germline V gene, CDR1 is SGHVS and CDR2 is FQNEAQ. The CDR3 sequence: CASSPPRTGYLKNIQYF. For the CDR3, the DNA is TGTGCCAGCAGCCCTCCCCGGACAGGGTACCTCAAAAACATTCAGTACTTC.

The chain uses TRBV3-1 and TRBJ2-1; no definite D call. Germline loops: CDR1 LGHDT, CDR2 YNNKEL (reference sequence). The CDR3 is 14 amino acids. The V end lost 4 bases, the J end lost 1 base, and 8 bases lay between the germline ends. CDR3 protein: CASSPDPSYNEQFF. In DNA, the CDR3 is TGTGCCAGCAGCCCTGACCCATCCTACAATGAGCAGTTCTTC.

The chain recombines TRBV9 with TRBJ2-3, with TRBD2 matching over 8 bases. Unmatched junction bases numbered 7, after V lost 3 bases and J lost 4 bases. CDR1 is SGDLS and CDR2 is YYNGEE in the germline V gene. CDR3 length equals 15 residues. In DNA, the CDR3 is TGTGCCAGCAGCGCCGCGGCGGGAGGAGCAGATACGCAGTATTTT. It is translated as CASSAAAGGADTQYF. Filled out from reference TRBV9 and TRBJ2-3, the complete variable domain reads DSGVTQTPKHLITATGQRVTLRCSPRSGDLSVYWYQQSLDQGLQFLIQYYNGEERAKGNILERFSAQQFPDLHSELNLSSLELGDSALYFCASSAAAGGADTQYFGPGTRLTVL.

Points on this clonotype: One junction end disagrees with the germline gene, perhaps due to a read error. The J gene is TRBJ1-2, the V gene TRBV3-1; a possible D gene is TRBD1 (6 bases). The CDR3 has 11 amino acids. Germline lookup yields CDR1 LGHDT and CDR2 YNNKEL (reference sequence). This chain's CDR3 is CASSQGGPTAF. The DNA of the CDR3 is TGTGCCAGCAGCCAGGGGGGGCCGACTGCCTTC.

The V and J genes are TRBV4-2 and TRBJ1-2; D is unresolved. The CDR3 is made up of 16 amino acids. Looked up from germline, CDR1 is LGHNA and CDR2 is YNFKEQ. V shed 0 bases and J shed 0 bases, with 11 bases lying between them. Written as DNA, the CDR3 is TGTGCCAGCAGCCAAGATCGGAACTCAGCTAACTATGGCTACACCTTC. This gives the protein CASSQDRNSANYGYTF.

The J gene is TRBJ2-1, the V gene TRBV2; 11 positions agree with TRBD2. This CDR3 has 15 amino acids. The J segment lost 0 bases and the V segment lost 6 bases, leaving 1 base of the junction unmatched. The germline V gene has CDR1 SNHLY and CDR2 FYNNEI. CDR3 residues: CASRTSGVSYNEQFF. DNA for the CDR3: TGTGCCAGCAGGACTAGCGGGGTCTCCTACAATGAGCAGTTCTTC.

The chain combines TRBV5-4 with TRBJ2-5, with 7 bases aligning to TRBD2. J was trimmed by 5 bases and V by 2 bases; bases with no gene match: 9. From germline, CDR1 is SGHNT and CDR2 YYREEE (reference sequence). The CDR3 extends over 15 amino acids. CDR3 amino acids: CASSLGSGGRETQYF. The CDR3 DNA is TGTGCCAGCAGCTTAGGGTCGGGGGGTCGGGAGACCCAGTACTTC.

The chain links TRBV5-1 to TRBJ2-1; 9 bases line up with TRBD1. This CDR3 is 15 amino acids long. Germline loops: CDR1 SGHRS, CDR2 YFSETQ. The V and J ends lost 4 bases and 9 bases, in that order; junction bases with no gene match: 11. CDR3 coding DNA: TGCGCCAGCAGCAAACCGGGACAGGGAACGGGTGAGCAGTTCTTC. The encoded protein is CASSKPGQGTGEQFF.

CDR3 in DNA: TGTGCCTGGAGCGCGGCCGCACTCAATCAGCCCCAGCATTTT. Protein sequence: CAWSAAALNQPQHF. The J gene is TRBJ1-5, the V gene TRBV30; D ambiguous. CDR1 is GTSNPN, CDR2 SVGIG, per germline (reference sequence). The length of the CDR3 is 14 residues. Between the trimmed V and J ends, which lost 3 bases and 3 bases, there was a span of 12 bases.

The CDR3 nucleotides read TGTGCCAGCAGTGAGGAGGGAATTACAGGGTTGAGAGCTTTCTTT. Translation: CASSEEGITGLRAFF. The chain uses TRBV2 and TRBJ1-1; tentative D call: TRBD1 (6 bases). The CDR3 runs 15 residues. Trimming cost V 3 bases and J 10 bases, with 21 bases left between them. From germline, CDR1 is SNHLY and CDR2 FYNNEI.

The chain joins TRBV28 to TRBJ1-2, with 8 positions matching TRBD1. The germline CDR1 and CDR2 sequences are MDHEN and SYDVKM. V lost 5 bases, J lost 5 bases, and 10 bases stayed unmatched. The CDR3 extends over 15 amino acids. CDR3 sequence (DNA): TGTGCCAGCAGTGCTCCGGGACAGGCGCTTTATGGCTACACCTTC. Its protein is CASSAPGQALYGYTF.

This chain links TRBV5-1 with TRBJ1-2; D possibly corresponds to TRBD1 (5 bases). CDR3 length: 13 amino acids. V was trimmed by 2 bases and J by 4 bases, leaving 9 bases between them. Germline V CDR1 and CDR2: SGHRS, YFSETQ. DNA of the CDR3: TGCGCCAGCAGCTTCGACAGCAGCTATGGCTACACCTTC. Protein product: CASSFDSSYGYTF.

The chain is built from TRBV11-1 and TRBJ2-5, with D perhaps matching TRBD2 (5 bases). The CDR3 totals 14 residues. V was shortened by 1 base and J by 5 bases, with 11 bases between the two germline ends. Germline lookup yields CDR1 SGHAT and CDR2 FQDESV (reference sequence). The CDR3 DNA reads TGTGCCAGCAGCTTAGGGCCGGGGTCGGAGACCCAGTACTTC. Translation: CASSLGPGSETQYF.

The rearrangement links TRBV11-1 to TRBJ2-7, with D possibly TRBD1 on 6 matching bases. Trimming left V 1 base short and J 6 bases short, with 10 bases between. Germline CDR1 SGHAT, CDR2 FQDESV (reference sequence). This CDR3 contains 13 residues. The CDR3 coding sequence is TGTGCCAGCAGCTTAGACAGGGCCCTCGAGCAGTACTTC. It yields the protein CASSLDRALEQYF.

CDR3 region: CASSLGLPFDEQYF. The CDR3 nucleotides are TGTGCCAGCAGTTTGGGGCTCCCCTTTGACGAGCAGTACTTC. The V call is TRBV12-3 or TRBV12-4, the J call TRBJ2-7; weak D call: TRBD1 (5 bases). V was pared by 3 bases and J by 5 bases, with 14 bases between. The length of the CDR3 is 14 residues.